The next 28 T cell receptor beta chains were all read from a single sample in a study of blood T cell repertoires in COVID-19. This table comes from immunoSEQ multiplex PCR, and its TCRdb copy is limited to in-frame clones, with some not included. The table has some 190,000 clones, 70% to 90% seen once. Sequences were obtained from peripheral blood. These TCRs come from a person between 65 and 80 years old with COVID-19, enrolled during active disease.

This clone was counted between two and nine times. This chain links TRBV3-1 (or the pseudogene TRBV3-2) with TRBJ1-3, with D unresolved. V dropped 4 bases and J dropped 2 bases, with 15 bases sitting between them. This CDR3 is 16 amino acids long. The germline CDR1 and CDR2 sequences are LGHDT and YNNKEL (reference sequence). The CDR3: CASSPALGEPGNTIYF. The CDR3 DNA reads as TGTGCCAGCAGCCCGGCGTTGGGCGAACCTGGAAACACCATATATTTT.

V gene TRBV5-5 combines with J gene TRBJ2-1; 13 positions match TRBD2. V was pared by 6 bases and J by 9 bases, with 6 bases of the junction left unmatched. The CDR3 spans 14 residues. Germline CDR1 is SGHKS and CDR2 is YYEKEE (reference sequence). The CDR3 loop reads CASTRTSGSLEQFF. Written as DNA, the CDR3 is TGTGCCAGCACGAGGACTAGCGGGAGCCTTGAGCAGTTCTTC.

The CDR3: CASSPYHSGRSYEQYF. In nucleotides, the CDR3 is TGTGCCAGCAGCCCATACCACAGCGGGAGGTCTTACGAGCAGTACTTC. V usage is TRBV6-2 or TRBV6-3 and J usage is TRBJ2-7, with TRBD2 matching over 9 bases. Trimming removed 6 bases from V and 4 bases from J; junction bases left unmatched: 13. This CDR3 is 16 amino acids long. Germline values: CDR1 MNHEY, CDR2 SVGEGT.

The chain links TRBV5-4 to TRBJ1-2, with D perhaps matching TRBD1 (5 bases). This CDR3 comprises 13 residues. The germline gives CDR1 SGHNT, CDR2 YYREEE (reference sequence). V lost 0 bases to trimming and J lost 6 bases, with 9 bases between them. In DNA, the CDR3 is TGTGCCAGCAGCTTGGGGCAGGGTGATGGCTACACCTTC. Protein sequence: CASSLGQGDGYTF.

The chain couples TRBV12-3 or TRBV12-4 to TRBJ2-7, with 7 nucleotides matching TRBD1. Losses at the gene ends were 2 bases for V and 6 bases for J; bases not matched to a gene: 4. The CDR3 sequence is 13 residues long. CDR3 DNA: TGTGCCAGCAGTTTAAGACAGGGCTCCGAGCAGTACTTC. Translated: CASSLRQGSEQYF.

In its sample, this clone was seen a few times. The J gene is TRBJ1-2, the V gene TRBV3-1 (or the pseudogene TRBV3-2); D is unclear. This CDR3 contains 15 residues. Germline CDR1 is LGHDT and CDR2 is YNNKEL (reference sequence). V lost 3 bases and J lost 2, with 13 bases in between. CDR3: CASSQALGSNYGYTF. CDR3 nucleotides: TGTGCCAGCAGCCAGGCACTGGGCAGCAACTATGGCTACACCTTC.

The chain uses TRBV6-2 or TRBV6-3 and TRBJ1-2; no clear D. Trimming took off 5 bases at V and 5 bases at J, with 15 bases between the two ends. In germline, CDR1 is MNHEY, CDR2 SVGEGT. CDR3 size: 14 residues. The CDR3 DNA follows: TGTGCCAGCAGTCCCGAAATAAGAGGGTATGGCTACACCTTC. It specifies CASSPEIRGYGYTF.

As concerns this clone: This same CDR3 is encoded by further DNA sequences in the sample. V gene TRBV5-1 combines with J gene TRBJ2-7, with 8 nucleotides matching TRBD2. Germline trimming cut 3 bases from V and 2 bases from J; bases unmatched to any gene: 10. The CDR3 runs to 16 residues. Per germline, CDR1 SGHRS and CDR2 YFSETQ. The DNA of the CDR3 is TGCGCCAGCAGCTGGAGGGGTGGCGGGGGGACCTACGAGCAGTACTTC. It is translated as CASSWRGGGGTYEQYF.

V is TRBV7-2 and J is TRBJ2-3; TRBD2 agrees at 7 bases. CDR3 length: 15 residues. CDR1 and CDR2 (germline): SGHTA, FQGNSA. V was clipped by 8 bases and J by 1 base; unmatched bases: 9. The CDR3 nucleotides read TGTGCCAGCGGTGCGGGGAGGGGACGCACAGATACGCAGTATTTT. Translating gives CASGAGRGRTDTQYF.

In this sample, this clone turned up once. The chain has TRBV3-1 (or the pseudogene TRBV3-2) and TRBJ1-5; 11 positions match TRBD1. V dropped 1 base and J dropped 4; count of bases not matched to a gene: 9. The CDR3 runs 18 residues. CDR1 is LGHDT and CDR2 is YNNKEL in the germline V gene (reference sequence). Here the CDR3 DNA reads TGTGCCAGCAGCCAAGCGATACGGGACAGGGGGAAAAATCAGCCCCAGCATTTT. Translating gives CASSQAIRDRGKNQPQHF.

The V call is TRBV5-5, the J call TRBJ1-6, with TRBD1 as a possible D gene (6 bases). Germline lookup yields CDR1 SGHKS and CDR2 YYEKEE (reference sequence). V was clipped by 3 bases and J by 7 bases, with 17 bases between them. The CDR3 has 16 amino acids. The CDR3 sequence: CASSSLFGQNNSPLHF. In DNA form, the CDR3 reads TGTGCCAGCAGCTCGCTCTTTGGACAGAACAATTCACCCCTCCACTTT.

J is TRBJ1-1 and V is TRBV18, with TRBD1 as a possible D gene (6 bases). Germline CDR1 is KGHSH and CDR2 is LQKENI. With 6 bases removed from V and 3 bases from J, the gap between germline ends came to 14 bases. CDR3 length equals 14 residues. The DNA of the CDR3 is TGTGCCAGCTCCCCGGACAGTCGAGACACTGAAGCTTTCTTT. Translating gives CASSPDSRDTEAFF.

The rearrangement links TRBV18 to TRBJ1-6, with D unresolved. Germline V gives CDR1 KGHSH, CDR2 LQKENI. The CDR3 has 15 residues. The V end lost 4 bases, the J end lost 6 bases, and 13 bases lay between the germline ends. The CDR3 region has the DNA TGTGCCAGCTCACAATTCTCCAGTACTAATTCACCCCTCCACTTT. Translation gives CASSQFSSTNSPLHF.

The CDR3 region is CASSYSSTYTQYF. The CDR3 nucleotides are TGTGCCAGCAGTTACTCATCGACTTATACGCAGTATTTT. The chain is built from TRBV6-5 and TRBJ2-3; D gene uncertain. V dropped 0 bases and J dropped 7 bases, with 8 bases sitting between them. The CDR3 spans 13 residues. CDR1 and CDR2 from the germline V gene are MNHEY and SVGAGI.

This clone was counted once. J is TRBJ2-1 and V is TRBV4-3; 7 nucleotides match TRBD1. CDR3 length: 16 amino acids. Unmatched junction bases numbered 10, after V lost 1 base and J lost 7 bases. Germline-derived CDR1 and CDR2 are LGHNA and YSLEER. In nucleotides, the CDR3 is TGCGCCAGCAGCCAAGGGGGGACAGCGCGGTTAAATGAGCAGTTCTTC. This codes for CASSQGGTARLNEQFF.

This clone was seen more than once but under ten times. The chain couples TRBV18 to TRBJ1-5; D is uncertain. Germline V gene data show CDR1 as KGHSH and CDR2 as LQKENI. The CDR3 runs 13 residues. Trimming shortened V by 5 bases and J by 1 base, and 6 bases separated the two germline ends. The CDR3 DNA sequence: TGTGCCAGCTCAAGAGGGAGCAATCAGCCCCAGCATTTT. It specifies CASSRGSNQPQHF.

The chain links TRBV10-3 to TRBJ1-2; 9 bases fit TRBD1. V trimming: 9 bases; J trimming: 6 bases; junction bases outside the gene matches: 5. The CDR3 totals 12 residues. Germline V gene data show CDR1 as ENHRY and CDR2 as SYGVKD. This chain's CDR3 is CAIYRGLDGYTF. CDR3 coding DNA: TGTGCCATATACAGGGGGCTGGATGGCTACACCTTC.

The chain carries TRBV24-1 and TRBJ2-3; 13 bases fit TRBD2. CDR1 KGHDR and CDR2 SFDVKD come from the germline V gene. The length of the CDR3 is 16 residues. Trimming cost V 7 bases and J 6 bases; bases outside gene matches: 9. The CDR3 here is CATSRTSGGAGDTQYF. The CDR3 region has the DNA TGTGCCACCAGCAGAACTAGCGGGGGGGCAGGCGATACGCAGTATTTT.

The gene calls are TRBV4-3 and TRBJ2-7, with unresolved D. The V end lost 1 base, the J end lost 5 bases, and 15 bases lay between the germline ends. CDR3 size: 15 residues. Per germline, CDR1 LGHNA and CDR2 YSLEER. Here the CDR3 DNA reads TGCGCCAGCAGCCAAGGACACAAAATGTGGGACGAGCAGTACTTC. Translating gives CASSQGHKMWDEQYF.

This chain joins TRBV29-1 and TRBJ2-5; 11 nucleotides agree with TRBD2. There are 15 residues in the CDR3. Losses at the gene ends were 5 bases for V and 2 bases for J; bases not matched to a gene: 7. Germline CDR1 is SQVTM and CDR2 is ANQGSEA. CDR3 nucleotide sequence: TGCAGCGTTTCTACTAGCGGGAGCCGTCAAGAGACCCAGTACTTC. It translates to CSVSTSGSRQETQYF.

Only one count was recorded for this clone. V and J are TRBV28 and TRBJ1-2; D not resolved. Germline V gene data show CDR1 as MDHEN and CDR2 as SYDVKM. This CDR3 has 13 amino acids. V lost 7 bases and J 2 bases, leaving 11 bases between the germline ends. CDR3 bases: TGTGCCAGCATAGGCAGGTCGAACTATGGCTACACCTTC. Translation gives CASIGRSNYGYTF.

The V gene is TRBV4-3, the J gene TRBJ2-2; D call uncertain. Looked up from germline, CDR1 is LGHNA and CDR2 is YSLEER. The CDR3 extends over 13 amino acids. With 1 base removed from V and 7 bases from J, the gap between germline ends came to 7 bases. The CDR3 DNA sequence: TGCGCCAGCAGCCAAGTCGCTAGCGGGGAGCTGTTTTTT. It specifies CASSQVASGELFF.

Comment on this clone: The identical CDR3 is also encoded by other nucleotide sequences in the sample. The CDR3 protein is CASSPQQETQYF. CDR3 DNA sequence: TGTGCCAGCTCACCCCAGCAAGAGACCCAGTACTTC. This sequence joins TRBV18 and TRBJ2-5; D is undetermined. V dropped 3 bases and J dropped 2 bases, with 4 bases sitting between them. The CDR3 has 12 residues. Germline V gene data show CDR1 as KGHSH and CDR2 as LQKENI. Combining the CDR3 with reference TRBV18 and TRBJ2-5 gives the whole variable domain NAGVMQNPRHLVRRRGQEARLRCSPMKGHSHVYWYRQLPEEGLKFMVYLQKENIIDESGMPKERFSAEFPKEGPSILRIQQVVRGDSAAYFCASSPQQETQYFGPGTRLLVL.

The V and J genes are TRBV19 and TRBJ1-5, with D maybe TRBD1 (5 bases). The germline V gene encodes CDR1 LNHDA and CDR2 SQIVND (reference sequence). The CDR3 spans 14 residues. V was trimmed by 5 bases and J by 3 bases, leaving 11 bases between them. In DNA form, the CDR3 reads TGTGCCAGTAGTTTCCGGGGGGTCAATCAGCCCCAGCATTTT. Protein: CASSFRGVNQPQHF.

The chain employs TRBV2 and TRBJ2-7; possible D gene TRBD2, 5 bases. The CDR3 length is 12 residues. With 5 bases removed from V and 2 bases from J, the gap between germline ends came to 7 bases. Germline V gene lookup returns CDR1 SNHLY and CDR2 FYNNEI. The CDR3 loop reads CASSTGTYEQYF. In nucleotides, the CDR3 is TGTGCCAGCAGTACCGGGACCTACGAGCAGTACTTC.

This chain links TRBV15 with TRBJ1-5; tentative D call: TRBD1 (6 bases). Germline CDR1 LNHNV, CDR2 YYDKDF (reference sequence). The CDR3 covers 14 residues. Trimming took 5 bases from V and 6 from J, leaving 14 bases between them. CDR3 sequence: CATSGRQVGQPQHF. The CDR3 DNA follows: TGTGCCACCAGCGGTCGACAGGTGGGTCAGCCCCAGCATTTT.

The CDR3 bases are TGCAGTGCTAGTCCCAGGGGCTACGAGCAGTACTTC. It specifies CSASPRGYEQYF. The chain joins TRBV20-1 to TRBJ2-7, with a tentative D call TRBD1 (6 bases). CDR1 and CDR2 (germline): DFQATT, SNEGSKA (reference sequence). This CDR3 is 12 amino acids long. The V and J ends lost 3 bases and 3 bases respectively, with 9 bases between them.

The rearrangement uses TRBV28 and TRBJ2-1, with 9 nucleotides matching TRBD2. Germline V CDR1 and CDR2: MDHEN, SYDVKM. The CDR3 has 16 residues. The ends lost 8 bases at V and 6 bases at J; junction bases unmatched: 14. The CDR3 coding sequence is TGTGCCAGCGGAACTAGAGGTAGCGGGAGAGGCAATGAGCAGTTCTTC. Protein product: CASGTRGSGRGNEQFF.